This T cell receptor beta chain was identified in a study of CD8 T cells in ankylosing spondylitis. Study observations and caveats: For ankylosing spondylitis blood, a TCR beta motif of about eight highly homologous variants appeared characteristic. It was reported that disease-linked clones were significantly enriched in matched ankylosing spondylitis synovial fluid.

This clonotype showed up just a few times. Its antigen is not identified. CDR3 length: 12 residues. The J segment lost 5 bases and the V segment lost 4 bases, leaving 3 bases of the junction unmatched. Germline V gene lookup returns CDR1 GTSNPN and CDR2 SVGIG (reference sequence). A single record per CDR3 protein comes from TCRdb applying MiXCR to the 5' RACE reads. Here the sample spans 150,000 to 200,000 distinct CDR3 sequences, around a tenth being singletons. Sequences were obtained from blood, either unsorted or a sorted T cell fraction (not recorded which). This rearrangement joins TRBV30 to TRBJ2-7, with 9 bases identical to TRBD2. The TCR comes from a male donor with ankylosing spondylitis or in good health (not recorded which). The CDR3 DNA reads TGTGCCTGGATAGCGGGAGATCACGAGCAGTACTTC. It codes for CAWIAGDHEQYF.